One T cell receptor (beta chain) is described in this entry. Its specificity is not known. V lost 10 bases, J lost 8 bases, and 10 bases stayed unmatched. Germline-derived CDR1 and CDR2 are ENHRY and SYGVKD. This CDR3 is 12 amino acids long. For each subset, genomic DNA was distributed in equal portions over several immunoSEQ plates. Method: immunoSEQ multiplex PCR; TCRdb's copy keeps in-frame clones and lacks some. The table records some 2,000,000 clones, 90% to 95% of them present only once. This specimen comes from a study of shared clonotypes between healthy human individuals. Study details: Donors had three CD4 naive, three CD4 memory, two CD8 naive and one CD8 memory plate apiece.

General study results and limits: Tissue TCR repertoires likely differ from these blood-only repertoires. What naive subsets generally showed was a larger estimated richness than memory subsets showed.

The TCR comes from a man aged 18 to 30 in good health. What was sequenced was naive CD4+ T cells sorted from blood. Subset: CD45RA+ positively selected. The rearrangement joins TRBV10-3 to TRBJ1-2, with 7 bases aligning to TRBD1. This chain's CDR3 is CASTDREGGYTF. CDR3 DNA sequence: TGTGCCAGCACCGACAGGGAAGGGGGCTACACCTTC.